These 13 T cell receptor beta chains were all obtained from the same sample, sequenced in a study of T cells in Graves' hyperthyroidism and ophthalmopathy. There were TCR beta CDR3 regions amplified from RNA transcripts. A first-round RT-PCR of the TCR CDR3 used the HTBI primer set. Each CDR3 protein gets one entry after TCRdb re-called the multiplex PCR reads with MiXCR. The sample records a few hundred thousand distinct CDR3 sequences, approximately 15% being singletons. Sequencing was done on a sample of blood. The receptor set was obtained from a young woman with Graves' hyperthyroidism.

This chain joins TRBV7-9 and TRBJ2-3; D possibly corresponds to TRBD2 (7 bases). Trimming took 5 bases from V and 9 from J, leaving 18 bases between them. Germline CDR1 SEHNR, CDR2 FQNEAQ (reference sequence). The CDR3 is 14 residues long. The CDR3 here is CASSPQGQGGTQYF. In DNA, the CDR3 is TGTGCCAGCAGCCCCCAGGGGCAGGGAGGGACGCAGTATTTT.

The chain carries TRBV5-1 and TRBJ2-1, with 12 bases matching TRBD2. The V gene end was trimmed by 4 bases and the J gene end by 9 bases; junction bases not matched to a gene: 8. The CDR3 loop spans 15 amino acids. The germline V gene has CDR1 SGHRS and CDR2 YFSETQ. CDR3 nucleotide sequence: TGCGCCAGCAGCGCACGACTAGCGGGAGCCACTGAGCAGTTCTTC. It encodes CASSARLAGATEQFF.

The CDR3 bases are TGTGCCAGCAGCAGTCCAAGCGGGAGTTCGAACACCGGGGAGCTGTTTTTT. This gives the protein CASSSPSGSSNTGELFF. The rearrangement links TRBV6-2 or TRBV6-3 to TRBJ2-2; 8 bases map to TRBD2. V gave up 6 bases and J gave up 0 bases; unmatched junction bases: 9. Germline-derived CDR1 and CDR2 are MNHEY and SVGEGT. CDR3 length: 17 residues.

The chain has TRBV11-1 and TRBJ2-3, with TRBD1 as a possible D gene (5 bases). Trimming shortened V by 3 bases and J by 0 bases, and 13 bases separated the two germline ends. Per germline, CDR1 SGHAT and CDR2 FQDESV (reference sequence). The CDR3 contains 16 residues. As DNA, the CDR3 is TGTGCCAGCAGCTTCAGGGAAGGTGGGAGCACAGATACGCAGTATTTT. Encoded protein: CASSFREGGSTDTQYF.

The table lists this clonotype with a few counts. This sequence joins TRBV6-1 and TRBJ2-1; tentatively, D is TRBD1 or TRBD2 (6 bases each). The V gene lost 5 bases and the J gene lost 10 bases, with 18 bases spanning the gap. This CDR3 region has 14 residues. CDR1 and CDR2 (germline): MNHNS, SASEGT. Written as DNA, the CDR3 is TGTGCCAGCAGTTCACGGGGGCCCCACCGCGAGCAGTTCTTC. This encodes CASSSRGPHREQFF.

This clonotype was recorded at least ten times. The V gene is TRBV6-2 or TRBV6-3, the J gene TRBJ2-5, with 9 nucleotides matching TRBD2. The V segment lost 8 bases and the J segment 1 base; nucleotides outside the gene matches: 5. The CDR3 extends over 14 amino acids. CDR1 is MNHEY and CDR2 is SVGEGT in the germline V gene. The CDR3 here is CASGGRGPQETQYF. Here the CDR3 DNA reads TGTGCCAGCGGCGGGAGGGGGCCCCAAGAGACCCAGTACTTC.

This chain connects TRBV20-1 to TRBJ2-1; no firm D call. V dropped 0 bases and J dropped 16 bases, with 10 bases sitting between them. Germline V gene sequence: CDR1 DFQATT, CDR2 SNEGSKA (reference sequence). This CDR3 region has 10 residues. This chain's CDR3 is CSARDSRVFF. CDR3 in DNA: TGCAGTGCTAGAGACAGTAGAGTTTTCTTC.

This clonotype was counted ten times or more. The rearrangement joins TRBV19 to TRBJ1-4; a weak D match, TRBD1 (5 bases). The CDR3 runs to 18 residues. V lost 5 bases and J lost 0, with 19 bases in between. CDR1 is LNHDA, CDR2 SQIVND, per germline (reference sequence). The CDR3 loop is CASSWGLTTRTTNEKLFF. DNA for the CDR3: TGTGCCAGTAGTTGGGGGTTGACTACTAGGACAACTAATGAAAAACTGTTTTTT. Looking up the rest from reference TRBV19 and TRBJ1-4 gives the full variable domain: DGGITQSPKYLFRKEGQNVTLSCEQNLNHDAMYWYRQDPGQGLRLIYYSQIVNDFQKGDIAEGYSVSREKKESFPLTVTSAQKNPTAFYLCASSWGLTTRTTNEKLFFGSGTQLSVL.

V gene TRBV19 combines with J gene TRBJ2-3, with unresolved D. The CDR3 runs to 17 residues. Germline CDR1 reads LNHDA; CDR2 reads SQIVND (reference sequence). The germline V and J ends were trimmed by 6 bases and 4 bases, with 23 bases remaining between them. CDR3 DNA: TGTGCCAGTAGCACTTGGATCTTTTCTCCAGGTGCAGATACGCAGTATTTT. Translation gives CASSTWIFSPGADTQYF. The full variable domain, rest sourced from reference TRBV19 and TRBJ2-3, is DGGITQSPKYLFRKEGQNVTLSCEQNLNHDAMYWYRQDPGQGLRLIYYSQIVNDFQKGDIAEGYSVSREKKESFPLTVTSAQKNPTAFYLCASSTWIFSPGADTQYFGPGTRLTVL.

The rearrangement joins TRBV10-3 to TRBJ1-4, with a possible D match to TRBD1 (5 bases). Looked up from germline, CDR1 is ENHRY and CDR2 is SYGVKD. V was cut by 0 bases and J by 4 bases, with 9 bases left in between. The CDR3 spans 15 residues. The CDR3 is CAISESGRGNEKLFF. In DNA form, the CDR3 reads TGTGCCATCAGTGAGTCGGGGAGGGGTAATGAAAAACTGTTTTTT.

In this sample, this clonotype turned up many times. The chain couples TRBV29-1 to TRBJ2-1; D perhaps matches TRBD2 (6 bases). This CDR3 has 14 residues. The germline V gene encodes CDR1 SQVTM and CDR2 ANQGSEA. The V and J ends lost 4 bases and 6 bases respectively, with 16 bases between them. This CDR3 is CSVVGTSLGNEQFF. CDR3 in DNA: TGCAGCGTTGTAGGGACTTCCCTCGGCAATGAGCAGTTCTTC.

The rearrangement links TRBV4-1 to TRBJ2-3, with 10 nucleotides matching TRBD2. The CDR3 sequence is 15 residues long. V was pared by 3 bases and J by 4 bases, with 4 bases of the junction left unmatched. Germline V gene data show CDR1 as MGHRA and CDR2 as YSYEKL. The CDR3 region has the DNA TGCGCCAGCAGCCAGACCGGACTAGCGGCAGATACGCAGTATTTT. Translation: CASSQTGLAADTQYF.

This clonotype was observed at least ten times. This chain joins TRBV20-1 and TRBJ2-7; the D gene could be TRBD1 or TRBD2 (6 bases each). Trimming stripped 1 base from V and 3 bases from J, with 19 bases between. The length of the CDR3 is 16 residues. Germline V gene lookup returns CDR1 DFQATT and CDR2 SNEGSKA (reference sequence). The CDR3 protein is CSARARGNAGVYEQYV. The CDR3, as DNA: TGCAGTGCTAGAGCCCGGGGGAATGCAGGGGTCTACGAGCAGTACGTC.